The 19 T cell receptor beta chains given below trace back to one sample, sequenced in a study of blood T cell repertoires in COVID-19. TCRdb keeps only in-frame clones here, not all; method: immunoSEQ multiplex PCR. The sample carries about 180,000 clones, approximately 85% recorded once. The sequenced sample was peripheral blood. These receptors all stem from a woman of 80 years or more with acute or convalescent COVID-19.

The rearrangement uses TRBV3-1 (or the pseudogene TRBV3-2) and TRBJ1-6; the match to TRBD1 covers 9 bases. J was trimmed by 9 bases and V by 1 base; bases with no gene match: 7. Germline V CDR1 and CDR2: LGHDT, YNNKEL (reference sequence). This CDR3 contains 16 residues. The CDR3 is CASSQGYRGRSSPLHF. In DNA, the CDR3 is TGTGCCAGCAGCCAAGGCTACAGGGGGCGAAGTTCACCCCTCCACTTT.

This clone was observed a single time. The chain combines TRBV24-1 with TRBJ2-3; 9 bases are a match to TRBD1. The CDR3 is made up of 15 amino acids. Germline values: CDR1 KGHDR, CDR2 SFDVKD. With 9 bases clipped from V and 6 bases from J, the junction kept 12 bases outside the gene matches. CDR3 residues: CATPPGDRVMDTQYF. In DNA form, the CDR3 reads TGTGCCACCCCGCCGGGGGACAGGGTTATGGATACGCAGTATTTT.

The DNA for the CDR3 is TGTGCCAGCAGTCACAGGGCCGGGGAGCAGTTCTTC. It encodes CASSHRAGEQFF. The chain uses TRBV11-3 and TRBJ2-1, with TRBD1 as a possible D gene (6 bases). Trimming took 6 bases from V and 10 from J, leaving 13 bases between them. Germline CDR1 SGHNT, CDR2 YENEEA. The CDR3 has 12 residues.

The CDR3 spells CASSEVPNAEAFF. DNA for the CDR3: TGTGCCAGCAGTGAAGTGCCTAACGCTGAAGCTTTCTTT. The J gene is TRBJ1-1, the V gene TRBV6-1; no firm D call. This CDR3 is built from 13 residues. Per the germline V gene, CDR1 is MNHNS and CDR2 is SASEGT. The germline V and J ends were trimmed by 1 base and 6 bases, with 9 bases remaining between them.

The chain uses TRBV6-5 and TRBJ1-4; D is undetermined. Looked up from germline, CDR1 is MNHEY and CDR2 is SVGAGI. V lost 2 bases and J lost 5, with 12 bases in between. This CDR3 has 15 residues. This chain's CDR3 is CASSYTYRTNEKLFF. CDR3 nucleotides: TGTGCCAGCAGTTACACTTACAGAACCAATGAAAAACTGTTTTTT.

The J gene is TRBJ1-1, the V gene TRBV27, with unresolved D. Trimming removed 9 bases at V and 6 bases at J, with 14 bases between. CDR1 and CDR2 from the germline V gene are MNHEY and SMNVEV (reference sequence). The CDR3 has 12 amino acids. The CDR3 loop is CASRINEAEAFF. DNA of the CDR3: TGTGCCAGTCGAATAAATGAGGCTGAAGCTTTCTTT.

The rearrangement uses TRBV6-5 and TRBJ1-2; weak D call: TRBD1 (6 bases). CDR1 and CDR2 from the germline V gene are MNHEY and SVGAGI. V was pared by 7 bases and J by 2 bases, with 11 bases between. CDR3 length: 13 residues. The CDR3 reads CASTVDRNYGYTF. CDR3 coding DNA: TGTGCCAGCACTGTGGACAGAAACTATGGCTACACCTTC.

The CDR3 sequence is CATRVEGATEAFF. In nucleotides, the CDR3 is TGTGCCACAAGGGTCGAGGGGGCGACTGAAGCTTTCTTT. The genes are TRBV2 and TRBJ1-1, with TRBD1 identical over 7 bases. Germline trimming cut 10 bases from V and 5 bases from J; bases unmatched to any gene: 10. The germline gives CDR1 SNHLY, CDR2 FYNNEI. There are 13 residues in the CDR3.

The chain's CDR3 is CAISGQGAGSRSEAFF. For the CDR3, the DNA is TGTGCCATCAGTGGACAGGGGGCGGGAAGCAGGTCTGAAGCTTTCTTT. This chain connects TRBV10-3 to TRBJ1-1, with 10 bases matching TRBD1. CDR3 length equals 16 residues. Losses at the gene ends were 4 bases for V and 6 bases for J; bases not matched to a gene: 11. Germline V gives CDR1 ENHRY, CDR2 SYGVKD.

The chain recombines TRBV6-5 with TRBJ1-3; D not certain. Germline V gene sequence: CDR1 MNHEY, CDR2 SVGAGI. Trimming stripped 6 bases from V and 7 bases from J, with 16 bases between. The CDR3 extends over 14 amino acids. The CDR3 sequence is CASRFDGDRNTIYF. The CDR3, as DNA: TGTGCCAGCAGGTTCGACGGGGATCGGAACACCATATATTTT.

The CDR3 loop reads CASESRRSNTGELFF. CDR3 coding DNA: TGTGCCAGCGAGTCCAGGCGCTCGAACACCGGGGAGCTGTTTTTT. The V gene is TRBV7-9, the J gene TRBJ2-2; D ambiguous. Deletions cut 8 bases from V and 0 bases from J, with 13 bases between. Germline loops: CDR1 SEHNR, CDR2 FQNEAQ (reference sequence). The CDR3 contains 15 residues.

The J gene is TRBJ1-1, the V gene TRBV6-5; D gene uncertain. This CDR3 has 11 amino acids. V was cut by 2 bases and J by 7 bases, with 5 bases left in between. Germline V gene data show CDR1 as MNHEY and CDR2 as SVGAGI. In DNA form, the CDR3 reads TGTGCCAGCAGTTACGGAGTTGAAGCTTTCTTT. Protein product: CASSYGVEAFF.

This clone was found once. V usage is TRBV29-1 and J usage is TRBJ2-1, with 10 nucleotides matching TRBD2. V trimming: 6 bases; J trimming: 0 bases; junction bases outside the gene matches: 2. From germline, CDR1 is SQVTM and CDR2 ANQGSEA. The CDR3 extends over 14 amino acids. The CDR3 DNA sequence: TGCAGCGTAGCTAGCGGGAGCTCCTACAATGAGCAGTTCTTC. Translating it yields CSVASGSSYNEQFF.

The CDR3 region has the DNA TGTGCCAGCAGTCCTCACAGGGAGAACACTGAAGCTTTCTTT. It yields the protein CASSPHRENTEAFF. The chain recombines TRBV27 with TRBJ1-1; possibly TRBD1 for D (6 bases). This CDR3 has 14 residues. CDR1 is MNHEY, CDR2 SMNVEV, per germline (reference sequence). V lost 5 bases, J lost 1 base, and 11 bases lay in between.

The chain links TRBV5-1 to TRBJ2-5, with TRBD2 matching 11 bases. The germline V gene has CDR1 SGHRS and CDR2 YFSETQ. The CDR3 length is 14 residues. V was pared by 7 bases and J by 3 bases, with 5 bases of the junction left unmatched. The CDR3 DNA sequence: TGCGCCAGCTTTAGCGGGGGGGGAGAAGAGACCCAGTACTTC. Translated: CASFSGGGEETQYF.

This chain joins TRBV5-4 and TRBJ2-3; 7 nucleotides match TRBD1. Germline CDR1 and CDR2: SGHNT and YYREEE (reference sequence). The V and J ends lost 3 bases and 6 bases, in that order; junction bases with no gene match: 16. The CDR3 runs 17 residues. CDR3 loop: CASSSGKRDRATDTQYF. The DNA for the CDR3 is TGTGCCAGCAGCTCAGGGAAGAGAGACAGGGCTACGGATACGCAGTATTTT.

The chain has TRBV28 and TRBJ2-1; 8 nucleotides match TRBD1. V dropped 2 bases and J dropped 7; count of bases not matched to a gene: 7. From germline, CDR1 is MDHEN and CDR2 SYDVKM. The CDR3 spans 15 residues. CDR3 DNA sequence: TGTGCCAGCAGTTTAATCTCGCAGGGGGCGAATGAGCAGTTCTTC. It is translated as CASSLISQGANEQFF.

The chain recombines TRBV14 with TRBJ2-3; 9 bases are a match to TRBD1. The CDR3 runs 14 residues. Germline-derived CDR1 and CDR2 are SGHDN and FVKESK. J lost 2 bases, V lost 5 bases, and 2 bases had no gene match. DNA for the CDR3: TGTGCCAGCAGCAGGGACAGGGCCACAGATACGCAGTATTTT. Its translation: CASSRDRATDTQYF.

This clone has a single count. The chain uses TRBV6-6 and TRBJ2-3; weak D call: TRBD2 (6 bases). Germline V gives CDR1 MNHNY, CDR2 SVGAGI (reference sequence). The CDR3 runs to 15 residues. V dropped 5 bases and J dropped 2 bases, with 14 bases sitting between them. CDR3 nucleotide sequence: TGTGCCAGCAGTGGGGGGAGAGGATCCACAGATACGCAGTATTTT. This encodes CASSGGRGSTDTQYF.